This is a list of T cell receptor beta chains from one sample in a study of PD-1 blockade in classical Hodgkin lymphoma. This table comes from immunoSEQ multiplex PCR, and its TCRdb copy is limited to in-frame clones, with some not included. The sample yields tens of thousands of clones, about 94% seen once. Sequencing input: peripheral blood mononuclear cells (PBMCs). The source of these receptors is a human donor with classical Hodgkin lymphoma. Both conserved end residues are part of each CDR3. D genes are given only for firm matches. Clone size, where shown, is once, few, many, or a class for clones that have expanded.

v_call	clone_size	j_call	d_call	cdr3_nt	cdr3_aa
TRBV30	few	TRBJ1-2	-	TGTGCCTGGAGCCCTCGGTCCTTCTATGGCTACACCTTC	CAWSPRSFYGYTF
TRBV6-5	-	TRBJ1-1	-	TGTGCCAGCTGGAGGGGAATTCCGAACACTGAAGCTTTCTTT	CASWRGIPNTEAFF
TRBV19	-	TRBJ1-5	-	TGTGCCAGTAGTATAGATTATCAGCCCCAGCATTTT	CASSIDYQPQHF
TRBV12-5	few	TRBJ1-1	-	TGTGCTAGTGGAAGACGGGGGAATCCTGAAGCTTTCTTT	CASGRRGNPEAFF
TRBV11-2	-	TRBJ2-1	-	TGTGCCAGCAGCTTAGATCTCGGCAGGCAGCAGTTCTTC	CASSLDLGRQQFF
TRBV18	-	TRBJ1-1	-	TGTGCCAGCTCACCACCGCCCTCGCCCACTGAAGCTTTCTTT	CASSPPPSPTEAFF
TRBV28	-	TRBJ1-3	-	TGTGCCAGCAGACGCCTTAATACAGGGCCCGGAAACACCATATATTTT	CASRRLNTGPGNTIYF
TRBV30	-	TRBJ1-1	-	TGTGCCTGGGATACAGGGTCCGTCGGCACTGAAGCTTTCTTT	CAWDTGSVGTEAFF
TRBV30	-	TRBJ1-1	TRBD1	TGTGCTTCCGGGACAGGGGGCGTGGGCACTGAAGCTTTCTTT	CASGTGGVGTEAFF
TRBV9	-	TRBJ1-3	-	TGTGCCAGCAGCTCCACAGGGACCTACTCTGGAAACACCATATATTTT	CASSSTGTYSGNTIYF
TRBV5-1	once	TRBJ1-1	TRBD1	TGCGCCAGCAGCCCCGGGACAGGGGTTGTCGCTGAAGCTTTCTTT	CASSPGTGVVAEAFF
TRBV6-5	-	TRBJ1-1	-	TGTGCCAGCAGAAACGGCCTGAACACTGAAGCTTTCTTT	CASRNGLNTEAFF
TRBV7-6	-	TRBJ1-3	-	TGTGCCAGCAGCTTAAGGGATGGAAACACCATATATTTT	CASSLRDGNTIYF
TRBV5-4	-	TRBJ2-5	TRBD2	TGTGCCAGCAGCTTAACGGGAGGGGAGACCCAGTACTTC	CASSLTGGETQYF
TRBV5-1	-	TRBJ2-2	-	TGCGCCAGCAGCTCCGGTGGGTTCACCGGGGAGCTGTTTTTT	CASSSGGFTGELFF
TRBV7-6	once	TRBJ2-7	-	TGTGCCAGCAGCTTAGCACAGTACTACGAGCAGTACTTC	CASSLAQYYEQYF
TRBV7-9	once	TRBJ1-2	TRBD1	TGTGCCAGCAGCTTAGCGAGGACAGGGCGTGATGGCTACACCTTC	CASSLARTGRDGYTF
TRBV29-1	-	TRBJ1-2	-	TGCAGCGCTGCGTCGGACCCCTACTATGGCTACACCTTC	CSAASDPYYGYTF
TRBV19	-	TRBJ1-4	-	TGTGCCAGTAGTATGAGTTTGGGTCGGGGGAATGAAAAACTGTTTTTT	CASSMSLGRGNEKLFF
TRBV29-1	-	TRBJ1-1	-	TGCAGCGTTGCGAGCCATGGGACTGAAGCTTTCTTT	CSVASHGTEAFF
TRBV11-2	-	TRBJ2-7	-	TGTGCCAGCAGCTTAGTGGGGGGCAGCTCCTACGAGCAGTACTTC	CASSLVGGSSYEQYF
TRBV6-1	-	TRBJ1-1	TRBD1	TGTGCCGGCAGTTGGACAGGGGGACACACTGAAGCTTTCTTT	CAGSWTGGHTEAFF
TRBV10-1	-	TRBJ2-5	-	TGCGCCAGCCCCCCAGGGTCCCCTGCGGTATGGGAGACCCAGTACTTC	CASPPGSPAVWETQYF
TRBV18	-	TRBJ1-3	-	TGTGCCAGCTCACCACCCCAGGCGAGCTCTGGAAACACCATATATTTT	CASSPPQASSGNTIYF
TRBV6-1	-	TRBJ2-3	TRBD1	TGTGCCAGCACATTTGGACAGGGGGTGACAGATACGCAGTATTTT	CASTFGQGVTDTQYF
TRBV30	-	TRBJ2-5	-	TGTGCCTGGAGCGTCCGGCCTCAAGAGACCCAGTACTTC	CAWSVRPQETQYF
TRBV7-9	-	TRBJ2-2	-	TGTGCCAGCAGCCTGGACAGGAACACCGGGGAGCTGTTTTTT	CASSLDRNTGELFF
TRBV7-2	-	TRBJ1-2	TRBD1	TGTGCCAGCAGCTTTTTCGGTGGAACAGGGGACGGCTACACCTTC	CASSFFGGTGDGYTF
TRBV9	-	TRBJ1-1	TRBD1	TGTGCCAGCAGCGACCCCGGGACAGGGGTTGCTTTCTTT	CASSDPGTGVAFF
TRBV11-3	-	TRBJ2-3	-	TGTGCCAGCAGCTTAGTAGGTACCAACGTCAGCCCAGATACGCAGTATTTT	CASSLVGTNVSPDTQYF
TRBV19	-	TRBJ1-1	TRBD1	TGTGCCAGTAGGCAAACAGGGGACCGAGAAGCTTTCTTT	CASRQTGDREAFF
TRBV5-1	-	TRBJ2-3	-	TGCGCCAGCAGCTTGGTGGTAGATAGGTTAGATACGCAGTATTTT	CASSLVVDRLDTQYF
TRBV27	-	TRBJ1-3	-	TGTGCCAGCAGTTTGGGGCAGGGCTATGGAAACACCATATATTTT	CASSLGQGYGNTIYF
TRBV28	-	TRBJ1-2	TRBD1	TGTGCCAGCATTCCGACAGGGCCCTATGGCTACACCTTC	CASIPTGPYGYTF
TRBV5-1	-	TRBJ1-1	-	TGCGCCAGCAGCTTGGCCGGGACCGTAAACACTGAAGCTTTCTTT	CASSLAGTVNTEAFF
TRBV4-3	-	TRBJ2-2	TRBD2	TGCGCCAGCAGCCAAGGACTAGCGGTTAACACCGGGGAGCTGTTTTTT	CASSQGLAVNTGELFF
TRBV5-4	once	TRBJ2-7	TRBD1	TGTGCCAGCAGCTGGGGGACAGCCTACGAGCAGTACTTC	CASSWGTAYEQYF
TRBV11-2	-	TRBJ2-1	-	TGTGCCAGCAGCCACGGGACCGAGGGGTTCTTC	CASSHGTEGFF
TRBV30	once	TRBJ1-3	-	TGTGCCGCTCTTGGAGGGATCTCTGGAAACACCATATATTTT	CAALGGISGNTIYF
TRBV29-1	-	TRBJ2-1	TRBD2	TGCAGCGTAAGCGGGAGGGCATCCAATGAGCAGTTCTTC	CSVSGRASNEQFF